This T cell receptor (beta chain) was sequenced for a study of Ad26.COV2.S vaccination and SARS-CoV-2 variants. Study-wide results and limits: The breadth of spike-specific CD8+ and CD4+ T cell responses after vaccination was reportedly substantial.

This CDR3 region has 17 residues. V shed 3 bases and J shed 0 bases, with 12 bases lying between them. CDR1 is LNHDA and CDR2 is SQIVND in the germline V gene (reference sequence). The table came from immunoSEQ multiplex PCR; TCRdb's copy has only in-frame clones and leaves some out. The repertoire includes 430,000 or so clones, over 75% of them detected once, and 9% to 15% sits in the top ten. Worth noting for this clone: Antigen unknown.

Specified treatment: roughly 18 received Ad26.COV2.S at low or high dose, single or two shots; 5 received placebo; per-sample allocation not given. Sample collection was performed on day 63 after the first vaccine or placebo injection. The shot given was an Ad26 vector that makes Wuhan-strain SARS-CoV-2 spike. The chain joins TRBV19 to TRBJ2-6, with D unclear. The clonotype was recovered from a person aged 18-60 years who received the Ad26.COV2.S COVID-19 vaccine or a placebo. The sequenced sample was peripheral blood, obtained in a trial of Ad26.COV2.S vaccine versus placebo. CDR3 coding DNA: TGTGCCAGTAGTATTGGGGTGACAATCTCTGGGGCCAACGTCCTGACTTTC. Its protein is CASSIGVTISGANVLTF.